The rows below give T cell receptor beta chains drawn from one sample of a study of CD8 T cells in Susac syndrome. One entry per CDR3 protein, called by TCRdb with MiXCR from the immunoSEQ multiplex PCR reads. The data hold approximately 170,000 distinct CDR3 sequences, with 92% observed a single time. The sample consisted of CD4+ T cells from PBMCs. Source of these receptors: a human donor in good health. CDR3s include the opening cysteine and the closing phenylalanine or tryptophan. The D gene is left open where the match is weak. Rows may omit the clone size; those that give it use once, few, many or a size class.

d_call: NA; clone_size: NA; v_call: TRBV28; j_call: TRBJ2-7; cdr3_nt: TGTGCCAGCAGTTTACGCAGGGCCGCCGAGCAGTACTTC; cdr3_aa: CASSLRRAAEQYF
d_call: NA; clone_size: NA; v_call: TRBV5-1; j_call: TRBJ2-7; cdr3_nt: TGCGCCAGCAGCACCGGGACTCCCGCCGGGGAGCAGTACTTC; cdr3_aa: CASSTGTPAGEQYF
d_call: NA; clone_size: NA; v_call: TRBV29-1; j_call: TRBJ1-4; cdr3_nt: TGCAGCGTTTATTCCCCCAGAGGGCCTAATGAAAAACTGTTTTTT; cdr3_aa: CSVYSPRGPNEKLFF
d_call: NA; clone_size: NA; v_call: TRBV20-1; j_call: TRBJ1-1; cdr3_nt: TGCAGTGCTAGAGATAGGAACAAGAACACTGAAGCTTTCTTT; cdr3_aa: CSARDRNKNTEAFF
d_call: NA; clone_size: NA; v_call: TRBV28; j_call: TRBJ2-5; cdr3_nt: TGTGCCAGCAGTTTCGATACAGGCCTGAGGGAGACCCAGTACTTC; cdr3_aa: CASSFDTGLRETQYF
d_call: TRBD2; clone_size: NA; v_call: TRBV20-1; j_call: TRBJ2-2; cdr3_nt: TGCAGTGCTAGAGATCGACTAGCGGGGGCCGGGGAGCTGTTTTTT; cdr3_aa: CSARDRLAGAGELFF
d_call: NA; clone_size: NA; v_call: TRBV9; j_call: TRBJ2-7; cdr3_nt: TGTGCCAGCAGCCCCCGGACAGAACCCACCTACGAGCAGTACTTC; cdr3_aa: CASSPRTEPTYEQYF
d_call: TRBD2; clone_size: NA; v_call: TRBV9; j_call: TRBJ2-1; cdr3_nt: TGTGCCAGCAGCGTAGCTAGCGGGGGTCACAATGAGCAGTTCTTC; cdr3_aa: CASSVASGGHNEQFF
d_call: TRBD2; clone_size: NA; v_call: TRBV20-1; j_call: TRBJ2-1; cdr3_nt: TGCAGTGTTGGGACCGGGACTAGCGGTACTGAGCAGTTCTTC; cdr3_aa: CSVGTGTSGTEQFF
d_call: NA; clone_size: NA; v_call: TRBV4-1; j_call: TRBJ1-5; cdr3_nt: TGCGCCAGCAGCCAAGGCGACAGAGCTCAGCCCCAGCATTTT; cdr3_aa: CASSQGDRAQPQHF
d_call: NA; clone_size: NA; v_call: TRBV6-1; j_call: TRBJ1-1; cdr3_nt: TGTGCCAGCAGTGATTGGGTGAGGATGAACACTGAAGCTTTCTTT; cdr3_aa: CASSDWVRMNTEAFF
d_call: NA; clone_size: NA; v_call: TRBV7-2; j_call: TRBJ1-2; cdr3_nt: TGTGCCAGCAGCCCGGAGGGGAGGTATGGCTACACCTTC; cdr3_aa: CASSPEGRYGYTF
d_call: NA; clone_size: NA; v_call: TRBV5-1; j_call: TRBJ2-1; cdr3_nt: TGCGCCAGCAGCTTGGAGGGACTGATTGACGCTCAGTTCTTC; cdr3_aa: CASSLEGLIDAQFF
d_call: NA; clone_size: NA; v_call: TRBV10-3; j_call: TRBJ2-5; cdr3_nt: TGTGCCATCAGTGAGGAGGGGTTAAGCAGAAAGACCCAGTACTTC; cdr3_aa: CAISEEGLSRKTQYF
d_call: NA; clone_size: NA; v_call: TRBV20-1; j_call: TRBJ2-7; cdr3_nt: TGCAGTGCTAGGGGGCCGGGAGCGATCTACGAGCAGTACTTC; cdr3_aa: CSARGPGAIYEQYF
d_call: TRBD1; clone_size: NA; v_call: TRBV5-1; j_call: TRBJ2-1; cdr3_nt: TGCGCCAGCAGTCAACCGGGACAGGGGGGTAATGAGCAGTTCTTC; cdr3_aa: CASSQPGQGGNEQFF
d_call: NA; clone_size: NA; v_call: TRBV30; j_call: TRBJ1-5; cdr3_nt: TGTGCCTGGAGTCCGGGGTATCAGCCCCAGCATTTT; cdr3_aa: CAWSPGYQPQHF
d_call: NA; clone_size: NA; v_call: TRBV5-1; j_call: TRBJ2-2; cdr3_nt: TGCGCCAGCAGCTTGGCGTCCCAGGGAGTCGGGGAGCTGTTTTTT; cdr3_aa: CASSLASQGVGELFF
d_call: NA; clone_size: NA; v_call: TRBV20-1; j_call: TRBJ2-5; cdr3_nt: TGCAGTGCCGCCCCCCGCGGGACAGCGAAAGAGACCCAGTACTTC; cdr3_aa: CSAAPRGTAKETQYF
d_call: NA; clone_size: NA; v_call: TRBV5-1; j_call: TRBJ1-1; cdr3_nt: TGCGCCAGCAGCACCTTAAACCGGGTTAACACTGAAGCTTTCTTT; cdr3_aa: CASSTLNRVNTEAFF
d_call: NA; clone_size: NA; v_call: TRBV3-1; j_call: TRBJ2-3; cdr3_nt: TGTGCCAGCAGCCAAGACCAGGGCGGATTGGGTACAGATACGCAGTATTTT; cdr3_aa: CASSQDQGGLGTDTQYF
d_call: NA; clone_size: NA; v_call: TRBV7-9; j_call: TRBJ1-2; cdr3_nt: TGTGCCAGCAGCTTAGAAGGGGCCCTTACCTTC; cdr3_aa: CASSLEGALTF
d_call: TRBD2; clone_size: NA; v_call: TRBV2; j_call: TRBJ2-2; cdr3_nt: TGTGCCAGCACTAGCGGCACCGGGGAGCTGTTTTTT; cdr3_aa: CASTSGTGELFF
d_call: NA; clone_size: NA; v_call: TRBV5-1; j_call: TRBJ2-1; cdr3_nt: TGCGCCAGCAGCCGGGGGGACAGGCACGACAATGAGCAGTTCTTC; cdr3_aa: CASSRGDRHDNEQFF
d_call: NA; clone_size: NA; v_call: TRBV6-1; j_call: TRBJ2-4; cdr3_nt: TGTGCCAGCAGTGAACCAGGGTTAGCCAAAAACATTCAGTACTTC; cdr3_aa: CASSEPGLAKNIQYF
d_call: NA; clone_size: once; v_call: TRBV12-3/TRBV12-4; j_call: TRBJ1-6; cdr3_nt: TGTGCCAGCAGTCGGACACAAAATTCACCCCTCCACTTT; cdr3_aa: CASSRTQNSPLHF
d_call: NA; clone_size: NA; v_call: TRBV6-2/TRBV6-3; j_call: TRBJ2-3; cdr3_nt: TGTGCCAGCAGTTACTTTTCAGATACGCAGTATTTT; cdr3_aa: CASSYFSDTQYF
d_call: TRBD1; clone_size: NA; v_call: TRBV3-1; j_call: TRBJ1-2; cdr3_nt: TGTGCCAGCAGCCATAACCCGACAGGGGGTTACTATGGCTACACCTTC; cdr3_aa: CASSHNPTGGYYGYTF
d_call: NA; clone_size: NA; v_call: TRBV5-1; j_call: TRBJ2-3; cdr3_nt: TGCGCCAGCAGCCAAAAAACAGATACGCAGTATTTT; cdr3_aa: CASSQKTDTQYF
d_call: NA; clone_size: NA; v_call: TRBV5-1; j_call: TRBJ2-7; cdr3_nt: TGCGCCAGCAGCCTAGTGCCGGGCACAAGGGCCTACGAGCAGTACTTC; cdr3_aa: CASSLVPGTRAYEQYF
d_call: TRBD1; clone_size: few; v_call: TRBV19; j_call: TRBJ1-1; cdr3_nt: TGTGCCAGTAGTGTAACAGGGGGCACTGAAGCTTTCTTT; cdr3_aa: CASSVTGGTEAFF
d_call: NA; clone_size: NA; v_call: TRBV11-2; j_call: TRBJ1-2; cdr3_nt: TGTGCCAGCAGCTCCCGCTCTGGCCCTAACTATGGCTACACCTTC; cdr3_aa: CASSSRSGPNYGYTF
d_call: NA; clone_size: NA; v_call: TRBV20-1; j_call: TRBJ1-2; cdr3_nt: TGCAGTGCTCAGGAGAGGGATTGGTATGGCTACACCTTC; cdr3_aa: CSAQERDWYGYTF
d_call: NA; clone_size: NA; v_call: TRBV7-3; j_call: TRBJ2-2; cdr3_nt: TGTGCCAGCAGCACCAGGACAGATACCGGGGAGCTGTTTTTT; cdr3_aa: CASSTRTDTGELFF
d_call: NA; clone_size: NA; v_call: TRBV5-4; j_call: TRBJ2-7; cdr3_nt: TGTGCCAGCAGCCCAACACTGCCGGATTACGAGCAGTACTTC; cdr3_aa: CASSPTLPDYEQYF
d_call: NA; clone_size: NA; v_call: TRBV9; j_call: TRBJ1-1; cdr3_nt: TGTGCCAGCAGCGTGACTGTGTTCGCTGAAGCTTTCTTT; cdr3_aa: CASSVTVFAEAFF
d_call: NA; clone_size: NA; v_call: TRBV11-2; j_call: TRBJ1-2; cdr3_nt: TGTGCCAGCAGCTCCAATGGGGATGGCTACACCTTC; cdr3_aa: CASSSNGDGYTF
d_call: NA; clone_size: NA; v_call: TRBV5-1; j_call: TRBJ2-5; cdr3_nt: TGCGCCAGCAGCCTGCGGGCCCTAGCGGAGACCCAGTACTTC; cdr3_aa: CASSLRALAETQYF
d_call: TRBD1; clone_size: NA; v_call: TRBV5-1; j_call: TRBJ2-3; cdr3_nt: TGCGCCAGCAGAGACGGGACAGGGGCAGATACGCAGTATTTT; cdr3_aa: CASRDGTGADTQYF
d_call: NA; clone_size: NA; v_call: TRBV29-1; j_call: TRBJ2-7; cdr3_nt: TGCAGCGTTGTAGTCTACGAGCAGTACTTC; cdr3_aa: CSVVVYEQYF
d_call: TRBD1; clone_size: NA; v_call: TRBV6-5; j_call: TRBJ1-5; cdr3_nt: TGTGCCAGCAGTTACGGGGACAGGGGAGGTCAGCCCCAGCATTTT; cdr3_aa: CASSYGDRGGQPQHF
d_call: NA; clone_size: NA; v_call: TRBV6-5; j_call: TRBJ1-2; cdr3_nt: TGTGCCAGCAGGCCTGGTAGTCCGGACGGCTACACCTTC; cdr3_aa: CASRPGSPDGYTF
d_call: TRBD2; clone_size: NA; v_call: TRBV28; j_call: TRBJ2-1; cdr3_nt: TGTGCCAGCAGCGCGACTAGCGGGAGGCCGGGAGAGCAGTTCTTC; cdr3_aa: CASSATSGRPGEQFF
d_call: NA; clone_size: NA; v_call: TRBV10-3; j_call: TRBJ2-5; cdr3_nt: TGTGCCATCAGTGAGCAGCGGTCAGAGACCCAGTACTTC; cdr3_aa: CAISEQRSETQYF
d_call: NA; clone_size: once; v_call: TRBV18; j_call: TRBJ1-5; cdr3_nt: TGTGCCAGCTCACCACTACAGGGCGCCAATCAGCCCCAGCATTTT; cdr3_aa: CASSPLQGANQPQHF
d_call: NA; clone_size: few; v_call: TRBV5-1; j_call: TRBJ1-2; cdr3_nt: TGCGCCAGCAGCACCGGAGGCGGCTTCTATGGCTACACCTTC; cdr3_aa: CASSTGGGFYGYTF
d_call: NA; clone_size: once; v_call: TRBV2; j_call: TRBJ1-5; cdr3_nt: TGTGCCAGCAGTGAAGTAGGGTTTCGTCAGCCCCAGCATTTT; cdr3_aa: CASSEVGFRQPQHF
d_call: NA; clone_size: NA; v_call: TRBV10-3; j_call: TRBJ2-3; cdr3_nt: TGTGCCATCACGGCAGGGACCCACGCCACAGATACGCAGTATTTT; cdr3_aa: CAITAGTHATDTQYF